This T cell receptor beta chain stems from a study of blood T cell repertoires in COVID-19 (TCRdb year 2020). Some background on the complete study: Samples from collaborators originated in the United States, Italy and Spain and spanned both the acute and convalescent phases of COVID-19. Where available, HLA class I and class II types were obtained from metadata supplied by the sample provider rather than from assay-based typing. Nearly every sample came with metadata listing a de-identified subject ID, COVID-19 status, age in years and sex. Deeply sampled blood TCRbeta repertoires from subjects exposed to, actively infected with, or recovered from COVID-19 were included in the dataset. The repertoires were released in a freely available public database meant as a resource for research on the immune response to SARS-CoV-2. The prospective study material was composed of cDNA or gDNA derived from T cells, B-cell-depleted T cells, or PBMCs. The samples were drawn from the first 160 participants of the ongoing ImmuneRACE study and from some 1,300 subjects provided by 6 global collaborators. What the research found in general, with its limitations: The amount of clinical and demographic metadata varied by source and participant and was provided uncurated.

TCRbeta CDR3 regions were amplified from genomic DNA by means of the immunoSEQ Assay, a bias-controlled multiplex PCR. The source study handled its data this way. Nucleated cell counts per sample were estimated from amplification of reference gene primers within the assay. To quantify the absolute abundance of each unique TCRbeta CDR3 rearrangement, sequence reads were collapsed and filtered. Productive Simpson clonality was computed per sample as the square root of Simpson's diversity index over productive rearrangements. TCRdb retrieved this table from immuneACCESS and kept in-frame rearrangements only. Not all clones are present; in checked studies, unresolved V genes account for under half, and no reason is known for the remainder. D and trimming come from the DNA, and the V and J calls and clone size come from that table. The sample records hundreds of thousands of clones, 80% to 90% of which are singletons. The ten largest clones capture 0.9% to 1.2% of the sample.

Participants in the prospective study were aged about 18 to 90 years, lived in about two dozen United States geographic areas, and enrolled through a virtual design. Cohort assignment in the prospective study relied on participant-reported clinical history from a screening survey and a study questionnaire. Recovered participants in ImmuneRACE Cohort 3 were defined as having two consecutive negative NP/OP PCR tests, clearance from a healthcare professional, or resolution of symptoms. Mobile phlebotomists in the prospective study collected whole blood, serum and a nasopharyngeal or oropharyngeal swab from every participant. Prospective study participants could optionally give additional blood draws and questionnaires over an approximately 2-month period. Before DNA extraction, blood samples from the prospective study were shipped at room temperature or frozen. The CDR1 and CDR2 encoded by the germline V gene are MNHEY and SVGEGT. V is shortened by 4 bases, J by 2 bases, and the region joining them spans 12 bases. From the cysteine up to the phenylalanine, the CDR3 has a length of 15 residues. Of all the DNA, just the CDR3 is kept, 45 bases in frame from base 1.

Remarks on this clone: This clone's antigen is unknown. Base qualities are not provided; no much larger clone lies one nucleotide away.

The receptor's source is a man aged 25-45 years who had recovered from COVID-19. Recombination linked TRBV6-2 or TRBV6-3 to TRBJ2-1; D gene: possibly TRBD2, on 5 matching bases. The specimen sequenced was PBMCs or T cells enriched from blood (not recorded which). The DNA reads TGTGCCAGCAGTTCCTTAGACTATCCCTACAATGAGCAGTTCTTC. It specifies CASSSLDYPYNEQFF.